The clone carrying this TCR beta chain was recorded many times. As yet, its antigen is unknown. This record comes from a study of T cells after yellow fever vaccination. Germline V gene sequence: CDR1 SGHDN, CDR2 FVKESK. V lost 3 bases and J lost 2; bases outside the gene matches: 6. The CDR3 runs 16 residues. Study outcomes and limitations: The study re-detected most primary-vaccination clones after the booster (96% CD4, roughly 91% CD8). Abundant clonotypes from the bulk population could get into FACS-sorted repertoires as contaminants. Among all clonotypes, a small share was observed in both CD4 and CD8 compartments.

5'RACE template switching generated TCR cDNA, adding a universal primer site and UMIs. TCRdb itself ran the 5' RACE reads through MiXCR, one entry per CDR3 protein. The sample lists more than 200,000 distinct CDR3 sequences; over 3% were seen once. The chain uses TRBV14 and TRBJ2-4; 8 positions match TRBD1. The sequence was collected from a man aged 18-30 years who received the YFV17D yellow fever vaccine. Specimen: PBMCs, collected 15 days after the yellow fever booster vaccination. CDR3 protein: CASSQRQGISKNIQYF. CDR3 nucleotides: TGTGCCAGCAGCCAGAGACAGGGGATATCCAAAAACATTCAGTACTTC.